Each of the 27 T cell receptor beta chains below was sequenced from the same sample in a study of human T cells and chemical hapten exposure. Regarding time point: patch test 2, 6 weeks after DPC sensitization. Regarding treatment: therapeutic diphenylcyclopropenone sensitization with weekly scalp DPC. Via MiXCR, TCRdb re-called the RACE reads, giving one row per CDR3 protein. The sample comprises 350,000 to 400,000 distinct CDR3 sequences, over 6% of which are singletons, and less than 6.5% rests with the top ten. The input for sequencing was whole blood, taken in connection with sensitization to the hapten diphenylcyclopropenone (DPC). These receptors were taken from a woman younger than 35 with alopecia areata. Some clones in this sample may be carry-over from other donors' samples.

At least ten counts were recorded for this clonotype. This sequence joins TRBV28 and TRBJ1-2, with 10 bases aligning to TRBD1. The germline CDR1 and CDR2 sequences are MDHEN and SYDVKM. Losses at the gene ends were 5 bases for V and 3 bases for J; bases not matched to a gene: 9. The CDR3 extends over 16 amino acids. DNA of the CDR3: TGTGCCAGCAGTCCCTTCCGACAGGGGGCATACTATGGCTACACCTTC. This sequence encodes CASSPFRQGAYYGYTF.

The CDR3 DNA reads as TGCGCCAGCAGGGAGGGGCAACTAGCGACGAACACCGGGGAGCTGTTTTTT. Translation gives CASREGQLATNTGELFF. This chain connects TRBV10-1 to TRBJ2-2, with 7 bases matching TRBD2. Germline assignment: CDR1 WNHNN and CDR2 SYGVQD (reference sequence). This CDR3 spans 17 amino acids. J lost 0 bases, V lost 6 bases, and 10 bases had no gene match.

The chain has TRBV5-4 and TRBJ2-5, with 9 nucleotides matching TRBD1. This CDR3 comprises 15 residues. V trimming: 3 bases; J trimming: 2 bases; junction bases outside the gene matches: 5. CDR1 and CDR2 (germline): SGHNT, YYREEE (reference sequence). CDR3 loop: CASSSGQGPQETQYF. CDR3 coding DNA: TGTGCCAGCAGCTCGGGACAGGGTCCTCAAGAGACCCAGTACTTC.

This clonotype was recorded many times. The CDR3 sequence: CSASETSGNTIYF. CDR3 bases: TGCAGTGCTAGCGAGACCTCTGGAAACACCATATATTTT. The chain links TRBV20-1 to TRBJ1-3; D not resolved. Trimming shortened V by 3 bases and J by 0 bases, and 6 bases separated the two germline ends. The CDR3 covers 13 residues. The germline V gene has CDR1 DFQATT and CDR2 SNEGSKA (reference sequence).

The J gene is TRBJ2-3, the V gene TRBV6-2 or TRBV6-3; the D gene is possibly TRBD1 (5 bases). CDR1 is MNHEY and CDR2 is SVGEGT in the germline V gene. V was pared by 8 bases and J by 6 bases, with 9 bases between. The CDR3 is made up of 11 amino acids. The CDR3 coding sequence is TGTGCCAGCCTACAGGCCGATACGCAGTATTTT. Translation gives CASLQADTQYF.

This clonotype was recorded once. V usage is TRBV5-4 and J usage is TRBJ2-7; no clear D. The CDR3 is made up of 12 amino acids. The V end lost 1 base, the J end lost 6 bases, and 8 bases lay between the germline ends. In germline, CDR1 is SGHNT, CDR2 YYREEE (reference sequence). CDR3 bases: TGTGCCAGCAGCTTGTTAGGGCGCGAGCAGTACTTC. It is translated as CASSLLGREQYF.

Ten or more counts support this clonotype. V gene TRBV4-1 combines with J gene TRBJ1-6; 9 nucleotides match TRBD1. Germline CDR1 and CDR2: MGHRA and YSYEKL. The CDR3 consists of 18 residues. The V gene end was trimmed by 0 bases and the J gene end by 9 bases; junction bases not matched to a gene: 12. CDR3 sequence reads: CASSQDFIQGAIRSPLHF. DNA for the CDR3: TGCGCCAGCAGCCAAGATTTTATACAGGGGGCGATTCGTTCACCCCTCCACTTT.

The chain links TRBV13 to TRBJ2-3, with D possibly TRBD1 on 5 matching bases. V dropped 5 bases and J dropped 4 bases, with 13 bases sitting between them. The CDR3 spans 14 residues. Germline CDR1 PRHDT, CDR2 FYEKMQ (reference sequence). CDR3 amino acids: CASSPGPDPDTQYF. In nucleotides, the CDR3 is TGTGCCAGCAGCCCAGGGCCCGATCCAGATACGCAGTATTTT.

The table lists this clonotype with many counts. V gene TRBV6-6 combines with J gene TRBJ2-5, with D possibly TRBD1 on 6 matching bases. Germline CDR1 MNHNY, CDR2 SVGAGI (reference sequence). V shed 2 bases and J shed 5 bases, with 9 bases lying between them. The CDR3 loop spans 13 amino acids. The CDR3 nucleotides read TGTGCCAGCAGTTACGGGGGCGGGGAGACCCAGTACTTC. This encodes CASSYGGGETQYF.

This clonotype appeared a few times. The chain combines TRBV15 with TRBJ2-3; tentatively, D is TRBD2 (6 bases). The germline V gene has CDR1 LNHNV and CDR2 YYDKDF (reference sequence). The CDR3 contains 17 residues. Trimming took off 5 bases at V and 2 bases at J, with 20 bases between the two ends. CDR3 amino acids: CATSHSSGGFNTDTQYF. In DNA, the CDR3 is TGTGCCACCAGCCACAGTAGTGGGGGGTTCAACACAGATACGCAGTATTTT. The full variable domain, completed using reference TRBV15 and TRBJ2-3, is DAMVIQNPRYQVTQFGKPVTLSCSQTLNHNVMYWYQQKSSQAPKLLFHYYDKDFNNEADTPDNFQSRRPNTSFCFLDIRSPGLGDTAMYLCATSHSSGGFNTDTQYFGPGTRLTVL.

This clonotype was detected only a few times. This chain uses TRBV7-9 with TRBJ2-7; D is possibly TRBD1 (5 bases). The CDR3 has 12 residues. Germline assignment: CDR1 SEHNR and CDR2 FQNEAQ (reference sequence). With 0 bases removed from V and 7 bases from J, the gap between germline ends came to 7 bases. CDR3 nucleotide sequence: TGTGCCAGCAGCTTAGCAGGGGTTGAGCAGTACTTC. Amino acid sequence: CASSLAGVEQYF. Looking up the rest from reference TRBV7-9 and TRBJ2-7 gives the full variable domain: DTGVSQNPRHKITKRGQNVTFRCDPISEHNRLYWYRQTLGQGPEFLTYFQNEAQLEKSRLLSDRFSAERPKGSFSTLEIQRTEQGDSAMYLCASSLAGVEQYFGPGTRLTVT.

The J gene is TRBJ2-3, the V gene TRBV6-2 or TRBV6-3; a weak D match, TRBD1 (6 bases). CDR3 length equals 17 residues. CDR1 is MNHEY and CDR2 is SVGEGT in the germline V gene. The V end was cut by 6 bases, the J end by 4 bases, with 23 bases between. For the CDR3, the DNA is TGTGCCAGCAGACGCTATTCTCAGGGGACGGCAGCAGATACGCAGTATTTT. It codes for CASRRYSQGTAADTQYF.

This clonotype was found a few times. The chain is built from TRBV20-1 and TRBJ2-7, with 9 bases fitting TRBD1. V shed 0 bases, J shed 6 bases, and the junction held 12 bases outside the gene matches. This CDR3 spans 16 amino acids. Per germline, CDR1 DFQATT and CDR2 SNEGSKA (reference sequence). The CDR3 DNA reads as TGCAGTGCTAGAGATACCGGACAGGGGTACTATTCCGAGCAGTACTTC. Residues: CSARDTGQGYYSEQYF.

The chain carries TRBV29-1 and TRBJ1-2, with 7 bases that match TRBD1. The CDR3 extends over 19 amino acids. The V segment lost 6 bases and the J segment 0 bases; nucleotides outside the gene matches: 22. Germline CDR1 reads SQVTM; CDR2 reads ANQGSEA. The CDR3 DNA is TGCAGCGTGACCGGCTTTTTGATTCGAGGGACAGAAGCTAACTATGGCTACACCTTC. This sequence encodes CSVTGFLIRGTEANYGYTF.

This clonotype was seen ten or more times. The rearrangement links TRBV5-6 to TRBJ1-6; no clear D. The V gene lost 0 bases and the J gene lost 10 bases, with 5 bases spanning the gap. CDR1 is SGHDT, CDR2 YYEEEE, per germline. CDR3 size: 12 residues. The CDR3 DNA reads TGTGCCAGCAGCTTGGACCCATCACCCCTCCACTTT. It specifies CASSLDPSPLHF.

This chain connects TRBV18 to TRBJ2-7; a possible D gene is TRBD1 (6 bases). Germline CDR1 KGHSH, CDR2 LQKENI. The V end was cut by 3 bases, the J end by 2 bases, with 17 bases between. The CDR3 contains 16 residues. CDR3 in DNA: TGTGCCAGCTCACCGCTTCTCTCAGGGGTTCCCTACGAGCAGTACTTC. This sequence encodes CASSPLLSGVPYEQYF.

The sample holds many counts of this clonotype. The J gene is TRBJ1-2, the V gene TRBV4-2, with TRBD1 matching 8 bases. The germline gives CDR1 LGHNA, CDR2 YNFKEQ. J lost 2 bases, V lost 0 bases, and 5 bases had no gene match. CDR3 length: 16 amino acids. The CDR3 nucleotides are TGTGCCAGCAGCCAAGATTATTCAGGGGGCAACTATGGCTACACCTTC. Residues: CASSQDYSGGNYGYTF.

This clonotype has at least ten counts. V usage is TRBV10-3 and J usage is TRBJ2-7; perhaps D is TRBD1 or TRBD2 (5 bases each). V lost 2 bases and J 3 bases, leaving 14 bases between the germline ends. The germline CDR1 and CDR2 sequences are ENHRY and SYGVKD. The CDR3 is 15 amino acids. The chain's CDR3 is CAISERKGTLYEQYF. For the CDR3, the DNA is TGTGCCATCAGTGAGCGGAAGGGGACCCTCTACGAGCAGTACTTC.

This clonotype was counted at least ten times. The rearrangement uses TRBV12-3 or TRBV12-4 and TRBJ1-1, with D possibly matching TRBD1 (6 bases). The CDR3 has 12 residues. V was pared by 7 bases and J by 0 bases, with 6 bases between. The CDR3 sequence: CASTGVNTEAFF. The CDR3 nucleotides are TGTGCCAGCACAGGGGTGAACACTGAAGCTTTCTTT.

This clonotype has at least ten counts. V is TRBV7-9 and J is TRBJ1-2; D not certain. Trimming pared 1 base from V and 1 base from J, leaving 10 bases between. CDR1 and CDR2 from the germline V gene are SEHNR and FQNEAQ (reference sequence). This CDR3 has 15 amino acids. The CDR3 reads CASSLEIHINYGYTF. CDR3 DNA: TGTGCCAGCAGCTTAGAAATACATATTAACTATGGCTACACCTTC.

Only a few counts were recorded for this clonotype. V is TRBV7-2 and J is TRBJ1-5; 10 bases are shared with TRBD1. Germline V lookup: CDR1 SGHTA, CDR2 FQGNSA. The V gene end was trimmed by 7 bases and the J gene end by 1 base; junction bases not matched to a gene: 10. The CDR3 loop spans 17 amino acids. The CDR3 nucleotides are TGTGCCAGCACCTCAGATGGACAGGGGGGAAGCAATCAGCCCCAGCATTTT. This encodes CASTSDGQGGSNQPQHF.

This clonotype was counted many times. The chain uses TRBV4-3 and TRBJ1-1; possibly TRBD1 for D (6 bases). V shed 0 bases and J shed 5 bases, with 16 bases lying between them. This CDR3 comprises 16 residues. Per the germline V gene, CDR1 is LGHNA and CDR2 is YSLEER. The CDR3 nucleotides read TGCGCCAGCAGCCAAGATGGGGCAGGGGTGAGAACTGAAGCTTTCTTT. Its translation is CASSQDGAGVRTEAFF.

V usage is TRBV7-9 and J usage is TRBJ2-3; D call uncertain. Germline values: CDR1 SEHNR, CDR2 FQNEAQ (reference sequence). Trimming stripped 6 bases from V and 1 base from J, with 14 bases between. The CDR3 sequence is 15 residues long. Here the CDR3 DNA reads TGTGCCAGCAGTAACACATGGCGAGGCACAGATACGCAGTATTTT. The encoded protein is CASSNTWRGTDTQYF.

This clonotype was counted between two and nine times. The CDR3 loop reads CASSLTGTGNTIYF. The CDR3, as DNA: TGTGCCAGCAGCTTGACGGGTACCGGAAACACCATATATTTT. V and J are TRBV5-5 and TRBJ1-3; no definite D call. Germline values: CDR1 SGHKS, CDR2 YYEKEE (reference sequence). Trimming removed 1 base at V and 4 bases at J, with 9 bases between. The CDR3 has 14 residues.

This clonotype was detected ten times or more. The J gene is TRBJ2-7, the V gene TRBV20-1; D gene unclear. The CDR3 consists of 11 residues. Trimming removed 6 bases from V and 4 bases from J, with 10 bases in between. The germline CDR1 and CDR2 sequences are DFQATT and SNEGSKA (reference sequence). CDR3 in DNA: TGCAGTGCGCGGACGACTTACGAGCAGTACTTC. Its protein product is CSARTTYEQYF.

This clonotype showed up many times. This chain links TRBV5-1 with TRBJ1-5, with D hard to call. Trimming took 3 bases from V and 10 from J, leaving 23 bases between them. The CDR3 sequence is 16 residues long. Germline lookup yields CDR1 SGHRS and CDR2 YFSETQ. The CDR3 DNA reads TGCGCCAGCAGCTCATACCTAGTGGTAAATTTACGACCCCAGCATTTT. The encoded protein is CASSSYLVVNLRPQHF.

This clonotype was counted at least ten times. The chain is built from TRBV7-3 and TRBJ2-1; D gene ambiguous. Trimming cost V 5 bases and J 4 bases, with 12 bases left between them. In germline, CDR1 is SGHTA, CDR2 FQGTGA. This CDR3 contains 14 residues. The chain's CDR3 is CASSPARAYNEQFF. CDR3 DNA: TGTGCCAGCAGCCCCGCGAGAGCTTACAATGAGCAGTTCTTC.